This T cell receptor beta chain emerged from a study of beta chain features in type 1 diabetes. As to this clone: Its antigen is undetermined.

TCRB transcripts that were expressed got sequenced, as all of the isolated RNA had been reverse transcribed. Average reads for naive, central memory and regulatory T cell samples were several million. Repertoires were generated with immunoSEQ multiplex PCR, while TCRdb's copy carries only in-frame clones and drops some. In the table there are around 300,000 clones, 8% of which are singletons. Germline loops: CDR1 ENHRY, CDR2 SYGVKD. V gave up 10 bases and J gave up 2 bases, with 18 bases separating them. The CDR3 spans 14 residues. Study-wide results and limits: Here, the possible influence of HLA type (on TCRB rearrangement) remained unresolved.

Sequencing input: central memory CD4+ T cells from blood. The rearrangement uses TRBV10-3 and TRBJ2-7; D could derive from TRBD1 or TRBD2 (6 bases each). The source of this sequence is a woman aged 18-29 years in good health. The CDR3 sequence: CASREGGGTYEQYF. The CDR3 region has the DNA TGTGCCAGCAGAGAGGGGGGCGGCACCTACGAGCAGTACTTC.